These 12 T cell receptor beta chains were sequenced from one sample in a study of cytomegalovirus exposure and HLA in healthy donors. With 60 Vbeta and 13 Jbeta primers, the PCR was carried out. Profiled with immunoSEQ multiplex PCR; TCRdb holds only in-frame clones, not every one. The table lists roughly 110,000 clones, 55% to 75% of them singletons. The sequencing sample was made of PBMCs. Every receptor here comes from a man aged 25 to 40 in good health and CMV-seropositive.

The chain couples TRBV5-1 to TRBJ2-3; 9 bases align to TRBD1. The CDR3 spans 16 residues. With 2 bases clipped from V and 11 bases from J, the junction kept 15 bases outside the gene matches. The germline V gene encodes CDR1 SGHRS and CDR2 YFSETQ. CDR3: CASSFRGTGTGVGQYF. The CDR3 nucleotides read TGCGCCAGCAGCTTCCGCGGGACAGGGACCGGGGTGGGGCAGTATTTT. Complete variable domain (other parts from reference TRBV5-1 and TRBJ2-3): KAGVTQTPRYLIKTRGQQVTLSCSPISGHRSVSWYQQTPGQGLQFLFEYFSETQRNKGNFPGRFSGRQFSNSRSEMNVSTLELGDSALYLCASSFRGTGTGVGQYFGPGTRLTVL.

The chain employs TRBV5-6 and TRBJ2-3; 9 positions match TRBD2. CDR3 length: 16 residues. CDR1 is SGHDT and CDR2 is YYEEEE in the germline V gene. J was trimmed by 0 bases and V by 1 base; bases with no gene match: 3. Written as DNA, the CDR3 is TGTGCCAGCAGCTTGTCTACTAGCGGGAGCACAGATACGCAGTATTTT. Encoded protein: CASSLSTSGSTDTQYF.

The rearrangement joins TRBV5-4 to TRBJ2-1; TRBD2 matches 10 bases. Per germline, CDR1 SGHNT and CDR2 YYREEE (reference sequence). This CDR3 is 16 amino acids long. V lost 4 bases and J lost 4; bases outside the gene matches: 8. CDR3 sequence: CASSPSGTSVYNEQFF. The CDR3 DNA reads as TGTGCCAGCAGCCCTTCCGGGACTAGCGTATACAATGAGCAGTTCTTC.

This clone was picked up a small number of times. The J gene is TRBJ2-7, the V gene TRBV7-6; 9 nucleotides agree with TRBD1. The length of the CDR3 is 15 residues. V shed 4 bases, J shed 2 bases, and the junction held 6 bases outside the gene matches. Germline V gene lookup returns CDR1 SGHVS and CDR2 FNYEAQ. CDR3 protein: CASSSQDRGPYEQYF. For the CDR3, the DNA is TGTGCCAGCAGCTCTCAGGACAGGGGCCCCTACGAGCAGTACTTC.

The chain has TRBV10-3 and TRBJ2-2, with D possibly TRBD1 on 8 matching bases. V was trimmed by 7 bases and J by 3 bases, leaving 15 bases between them. This CDR3 is 15 amino acids long. The germline V gene has CDR1 ENHRY and CDR2 SYGVKD. CDR3 in amino acids: CAINYRGGDTGELFF. CDR3 nucleotides: TGTGCCATCAACTACAGGGGGGGCGACACCGGGGAGCTGTTTTTT.

The chain has TRBV6-5 and TRBJ2-3; 9 bases line up with TRBD2. In germline, CDR1 is MNHEY, CDR2 SVGAGI. This CDR3 is 14 amino acids long. Losses at the gene ends were 5 bases for V and 3 bases for J; bases not matched to a gene: 3. CDR3 nucleotides: TGTGCCAGCAGTCAAGCGGGAGGTACAGATACGCAGTATTTT. It specifies CASSQAGGTDTQYF.

This chain connects TRBV29-1 to TRBJ1-1; 8 positions match TRBD1. The CDR3 is 18 residues long. Per the germline V gene, CDR1 is SQVTM and CDR2 is ANQGSEA. V lost 5 bases, J lost 3 bases, and 20 bases stayed unmatched. The CDR3: CSVRTGQGAQFVDTEAFF. The CDR3 DNA sequence: TGCAGCGTTCGCACGGGGCAGGGGGCGCAATTCGTTGACACTGAAGCTTTCTTT.

The rearrangement uses TRBV19 and TRBJ1-4; no reliable D call. The CDR3 consists of 15 residues. Germline V CDR1 and CDR2: LNHDA, SQIVND (reference sequence). Trimming took 6 bases from V and 1 from J, leaving 12 bases between them. The CDR3 nucleotides are TGTGCCAGTAGCAGCCGGGTGGGAACTAATGAAAAACTGTTTTTT. Translated, it gives CASSSRVGTNEKLFF.

This clone has a single count. The V call is TRBV5-1, the J call TRBJ1-3, with TRBD1 matching 7 bases. The CDR3 runs to 15 residues. The germline CDR1 and CDR2 sequences are SGHRS and YFSETQ. The junction had 9 bases not matched to a gene; V was cut back by 9 bases and J by 0 bases. CDR3 bases: TGCGCCACCAAATGGGACAGCAACTCTGGAAACACCATATATTTT. Protein product: CATKWDSNSGNTIYF.

This chain joins TRBV7-2 and TRBJ2-3, with TRBD1 as a possible D gene (5 bases). Trimming left V 3 bases short and J 5 bases short, with 12 bases between. CDR3 size: 14 residues. The germline CDR1 and CDR2 sequences are SGHTA and FQGNSA. The chain's CDR3 is CASSLDGAQDTQYF. The DNA of the CDR3 is TGTGCCAGCAGCTTGGATGGGGCACAAGATACGCAGTATTTT.

The chain couples TRBV12-5 to TRBJ2-3; 8 nucleotides agree with TRBD2. The CDR3 loop spans 21 amino acids. Germline V gene sequence: CDR1 LGHNT, CDR2 FRNRAP. V dropped 0 bases and J dropped 2; count of bases not matched to a gene: 19. CDR3 sequence (DNA): TGTGCTAGTGGTTTGGTATTCGGGTACGGGACTAGGACCAACTTCACAGATACGCAGTATTTT. It specifies CASGLVFGYGTRTNFTDTQYF.

The sample holds a few counts of this clone. This sequence joins TRBV19 and TRBJ2-3, with 8 bases that match TRBD2. The germline CDR1 and CDR2 sequences are LNHDA and SQIVND (reference sequence). V was pared by 6 bases and J by 5 bases, with 10 bases of the junction left unmatched. CDR3 size: 15 residues. The CDR3 loop is CASRKDGRARDTQYF. The DNA for the CDR3 is TGTGCCAGTAGAAAAGACGGGAGGGCCAGAGATACGCAGTATTTT.